The next 13 T cell receptor beta chains were all read from a single sample in a study of blood T cell repertoires in COVID-19. Assay: immunoSEQ multiplex PCR; the TCRdb copy retains only in-frame clones and omits some. The data hold fewer than 80,000 clones, with 75% to 90% observed a single time. Sequenced input: peripheral blood. These TCRs come from an elderly man with COVID-19, enrolled during active disease.

CDR3 coding DNA: TGTGCCAGCAGCTTCCCGGGGACAGATACGCAGTATTTT. Translating gives CASSFPGTDTQYF. The chain employs TRBV7-2 and TRBJ2-3; D is possibly TRBD2 (5 bases). Trimming removed 3 bases from V and 3 bases from J, with 7 bases in between. The CDR3 is 13 residues long. The germline CDR1 and CDR2 sequences are SGHTA and FQGNSA.

J is TRBJ1-2 and V is TRBV5-4; D possibly corresponds to TRBD1 (6 bases). The CDR3 covers 15 residues. Germline V CDR1 and CDR2: SGHNT, YYREEE (reference sequence). The V end lost 0 bases, the J end lost 3 bases, and 12 bases lay between the germline ends. Written as DNA, the CDR3 is TGTGCCAGCAGCTTGGGGCAGGGGAGAGACTATGGCTACACCTTC. This encodes CASSLGQGRDYGYTF.

The chain is built from TRBV28 and TRBJ2-7; 10 bases agree with TRBD1. The CDR3 length is 15 residues. V gave up 6 bases and J gave up 3 bases; unmatched junction bases: 8. Per germline, CDR1 MDHEN and CDR2 SYDVKM. The CDR3 DNA is TGTGCCAGCAGCTTCTATGGGACAGGGGTCTACGAGCAGTACTTC. This encodes CASSFYGTGVYEQYF. The variable domain in full, with the rest retrieved from reference TRBV28 and TRBJ2-7, is DVKVTQSSRYLVKRTGEKVFLECVQDMDHENMFWYRQDPGLGLRLIYFSYDVKMKEKGDIPEGYSVSREKKERFSLILESASTNQTSMYLCASSFYGTGVYEQYFGPGTRLTVT.

The chain uses TRBV11-2 and TRBJ2-3, with 11 bases fitting TRBD2. This CDR3 is built from 14 residues. CDR1 SGHAT and CDR2 FQNNGV come from the germline V gene. V shed 3 bases, J shed 5 bases, and the junction held 1 base outside the gene matches. The CDR3 DNA reads TGTGCCAGCAGCTTCCTAGCGGGGGGAGATACGCAGTATTTT. As protein: CASSFLAGGDTQYF.

The rearrangement joins TRBV6-5 to TRBJ2-3, with D possibly TRBD1 on 5 matching bases. This CDR3 has 13 amino acids. Germline CDR1 MNHEY, CDR2 SVGAGI. Trimming shortened V by 6 bases and J by 6 bases, and 13 bases separated the two germline ends. CDR3: CASRGAGVDTQYF. In nucleotides, the CDR3 is TGTGCCAGCAGAGGGGCTGGGGTGGATACGCAGTATTTT.

The V and J genes are TRBV2 and TRBJ1-5; 8 bases align to TRBD1. CDR3 length equals 14 residues. V lost 5 bases to trimming and J lost 7 bases; unmatched junction nucleotides: 7. Germline V gene sequence: CDR1 SNHLY, CDR2 FYNNEI. CDR3 sequence reads: CASSRTGREQPQHF. The DNA of the CDR3 is TGTGCCAGCAGTCGGACAGGGAGGGAGCAGCCCCAGCATTTT. Together with reference TRBV2 and TRBJ1-5, the CDR3 gives the full variable domain: EPEVTQTPSHQVTQMGQEVILRCVPISNHLYFYWYRQILGQKVEFLVSFYNNEISEKSEIFDDQFSVERPDGSNFTLKIRSTKLEDSAMYFCASSRTGREQPQHFGDGTRLSIL.

This chain connects TRBV7-3 to TRBJ1-1, with unresolved D. From germline, CDR1 is SGHTA and CDR2 FQGTGA. The CDR3 is 14 amino acids. The V end was cut by 2 bases, the J end by 1 base, with 8 bases between. CDR3 sequence: CASSLGHGNTEAFF. DNA for the CDR3: TGTGCCAGCAGCTTAGGGCACGGGAACACTGAAGCTTTCTTT.

This chain uses TRBV11-1 with TRBJ1-2; 7 bases are shared with TRBD1. Germline lookup yields CDR1 SGHAT and CDR2 FQDESV (reference sequence). This CDR3 has 15 residues. V lost 0 bases to trimming and J lost 4 bases; unmatched junction nucleotides: 5. The chain's CDR3 is CASSLAGRGSYGYTF. The CDR3 coding sequence is TGTGCCAGCAGCTTAGCTGGCAGGGGGAGCTATGGCTACACCTTC.

This sequence joins TRBV19 and TRBJ2-1; 10 bases are shared with TRBD1. The V and J ends lost 6 bases and 5 bases, in that order; junction bases with no gene match: 1. Germline loops: CDR1 LNHDA, CDR2 SQIVND (reference sequence). This CDR3 contains 13 residues. In DNA form, the CDR3 reads TGTGCCAGTAGGGGGACAGGGGACAATGAGCAGTTCTTC. It specifies CASRGTGDNEQFF.

This chain links TRBV20-1 with TRBJ1-2; D not resolved. V shed 5 bases and J shed 5 bases, with 9 bases lying between them. CDR1 and CDR2 (germline): DFQATT, SNEGSKA (reference sequence). The CDR3 has 11 amino acids. CDR3: CSASGPYGYTF. In nucleotides, the CDR3 is TGCAGTGCTTCAGGTCCTTATGGCTACACCTTC.

The rearrangement joins TRBV6-5 to TRBJ1-1, with a possible D match to TRBD1 (5 bases). Germline CDR1 reads MNHEY; CDR2 reads SVGAGI. The V and J ends lost 1 base and 6 bases respectively, with 12 bases between them. The CDR3 runs to 14 residues. The CDR3 nucleotides read TGTGCCAGCAGTTACTTGTGGGGGGACGCTGAAGCTTTCTTT. Its translation is CASSYLWGDAEAFF.

This chain joins TRBV7-2 and TRBJ1-2; 10 bases line up with TRBD1. The germline V gene has CDR1 SGHTA and CDR2 FQGNSA. V shed 4 bases and J 7 bases; nucleotides not matched to a gene: 6. The CDR3 totals 14 residues. CDR3 region: CASSSPGDRGGYTF. The CDR3 DNA follows: TGTGCCAGCAGCTCGCCAGGGGACAGGGGTGGCTACACCTTC. Drawing the rest from reference TRBV7-2 and TRBJ1-2, the complete variable domain is GAGVSQSPSNKVTEKGKDVELRCDPISGHTALYWYRQSLGQGLEFLIYFQGNSAPDKSGLPSDRFSAERTGGSVSTLTIQRTQQEDSAVYLCASSSPGDRGGYTFGSGTRLTVV.

The rearrangement joins TRBV9 to TRBJ1-6, with 8 bases aligning to TRBD1. Trimming cost V 6 bases and J 7 bases; bases outside gene matches: 6. The CDR3 runs to 14 residues. Germline CDR1 is SGDLS and CDR2 is YYNGEE. The CDR3 spells CASNQGQANSPLHF. The CDR3 DNA reads TGTGCCAGCAACCAGGGACAGGCAAATTCACCCCTCCACTTT.